The 10 T cell receptor beta chains below all came from one sample that was sequenced in a study of T cell repertoires and HLA-DP antigens. These receptors have no known antigen. Only in-frame clones appear in the TCRdb table, and some are missing; sequencing was by immunoSEQ multiplex PCR. This sample has about 89,000 clones, with around nine tenths found just once. Sequencing was done on a sample of CD4+ T cells from PBMCs. The receptors derive from a man aged 45-60 years in good health and CMV-seronegative.

The gene calls are TRBV28 and TRBJ1-2, with D possibly matching TRBD1 (5 bases). Germline V gene lookup returns CDR1 MDHEN and CDR2 SYDVKM. The CDR3 totals 11 residues. V lost 10 bases and J lost 8, with 14 bases in between. The CDR3 nucleotides read TGTGCCATCCGAGGGGCTTGGGGCTACACCTTC. Its translation: CAIRGAWGYTF.

This clone came up once. This chain connects TRBV6-5 to TRBJ2-7; TRBD1 matches at 7 bases. V dropped 0 bases and J dropped 2; count of bases not matched to a gene: 4. The CDR3 contains 15 residues. Germline CDR1 reads MNHEY; CDR2 reads SVGAGI. CDR3 nucleotide sequence: TGTGCCAGCAGTTACTCAGGGACAGTGACCTACGAGCAGTACTTC. Translation: CASSYSGTVTYEQYF.

The chain recombines TRBV6-5 with TRBJ2-3; perhaps TRBD1 as D (6 bases). V was pared by 4 bases and J by 4 bases, with 6 bases between. The germline gives CDR1 MNHEY, CDR2 SVGAGI. The CDR3 consists of 12 residues. DNA of the CDR3: TGTGCCAGCAGTTCAGGGGCAGATACGCAGTATTTT. It encodes CASSSGADTQYF.

Only a few counts were recorded for this clone. The rearrangement links TRBV11-2 to TRBJ1-1; a possible D gene is TRBD1 (5 bases). Per the germline V gene, CDR1 is SGHAT and CDR2 is FQNNGV. This CDR3 region has 12 residues. Deletions cut 5 bases from V and 10 bases from J, with 14 bases between. CDR3 sequence (DNA): TGTGCCAGCAGCCAAATAAGGGGTAGAGCTTTCTTT. This sequence encodes CASSQIRGRAFF.

CDR3 protein: CASSLAHSYEQYF. CDR3 nucleotides: TGTGCCAGCAGTTTAGCCCACTCCTACGAGCAGTACTTC. The chain recombines TRBV28 with TRBJ2-7; D remains ambiguous. The CDR3 is 13 amino acids. Germline CDR1 and CDR2: MDHEN and SYDVKM. V was clipped by 2 bases and J by 0 bases, with 5 bases between them.

The V call is TRBV5-6, the J call TRBJ1-3; D may be TRBD1 (6 bases). The germline V and J ends were trimmed by 1 base and 1 base, with 9 bases remaining between them. In germline, CDR1 is SGHDT, CDR2 YYEEEE. The CDR3 is 15 residues long. Here the CDR3 reads CASSLRGASGNTIYF. The CDR3 DNA follows: TGTGCCAGCAGCTTGCGGGGGGCGTCTGGAAACACCATATATTTT.

The genes are TRBV4-1 and TRBJ2-7; 10 nucleotides match TRBD2. CDR3 length equals 14 residues. Germline assignment: CDR1 MGHRA and CDR2 YSYEKL. J was trimmed by 5 bases and V by 4 bases; bases with no gene match: 5. DNA for the CDR3: TGCGCCAGCAGCCTTGGACTAGCGGACAACGAGCAGTACTTC. Translation: CASSLGLADNEQYF.

The V call is TRBV18, the J call TRBJ1-6; D is possibly TRBD1 (6 bases). V lost 4 bases to trimming and J lost 5 bases, with 12 bases between them. This CDR3 comprises 15 residues. Germline CDR1 is KGHSH and CDR2 is LQKENI. CDR3 nucleotide sequence: TGTGCCAGCTCACACAGGGATTGGGATAATTCACCCCTCCACTTT. Protein: CASSHRDWDNSPLHF.

This chain links TRBV9 with TRBJ2-1, with 9 bases aligning to TRBD1. The V and J ends lost 5 bases and 1 base, in that order; junction bases with no gene match: 1. Germline values: CDR1 SGDLS, CDR2 YYNGEE. The CDR3 is made up of 14 amino acids. The CDR3 sequence is CASRGTGSYNEQFF. In DNA, the CDR3 is TGTGCCAGCAGGGGGACAGGGTCCTACAATGAGCAGTTCTTC.

The chain combines TRBV6-5 with TRBJ1-4; no definite D call. The V end lost 0 bases, the J end lost 6 bases, and 11 bases lay between the germline ends. This CDR3 contains 15 residues. The germline CDR1 and CDR2 sequences are MNHEY and SVGAGI. The CDR3: CASSYSPGLDEKLFF. The CDR3 DNA follows: TGTGCCAGCAGTTACTCTCCCGGGTTGGATGAAAAACTGTTTTTT.